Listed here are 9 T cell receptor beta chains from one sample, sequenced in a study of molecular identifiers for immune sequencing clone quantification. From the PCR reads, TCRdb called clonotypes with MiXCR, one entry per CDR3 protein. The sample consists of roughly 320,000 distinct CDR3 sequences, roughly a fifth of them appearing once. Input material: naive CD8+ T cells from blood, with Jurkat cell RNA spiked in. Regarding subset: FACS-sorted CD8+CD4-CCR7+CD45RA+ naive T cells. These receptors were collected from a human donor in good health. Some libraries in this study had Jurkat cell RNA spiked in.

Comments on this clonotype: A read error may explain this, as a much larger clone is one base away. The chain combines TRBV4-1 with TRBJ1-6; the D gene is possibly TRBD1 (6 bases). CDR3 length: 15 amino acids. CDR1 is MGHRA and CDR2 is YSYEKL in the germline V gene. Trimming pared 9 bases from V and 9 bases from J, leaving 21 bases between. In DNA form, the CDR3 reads TGCGCCAGTCAGGGGACCGCTGAGTTGGGTTCACCCCTCCACTTT. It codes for CASQGTAELGSPLHF.

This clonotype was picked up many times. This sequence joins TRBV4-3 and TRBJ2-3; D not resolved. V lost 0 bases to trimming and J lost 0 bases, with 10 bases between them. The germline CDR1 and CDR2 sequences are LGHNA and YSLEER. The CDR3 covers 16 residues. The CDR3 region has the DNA TGCGCCAGCAGCCAAGAAGTTGAGAGTAGCACAGATACGCAGTATTTT. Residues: CASSQEVESSTDTQYF.

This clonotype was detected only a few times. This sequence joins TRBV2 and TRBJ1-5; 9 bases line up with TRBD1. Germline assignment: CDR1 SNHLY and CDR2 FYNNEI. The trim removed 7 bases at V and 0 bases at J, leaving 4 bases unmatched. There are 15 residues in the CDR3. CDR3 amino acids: CASKDRGYSNQPQHF. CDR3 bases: TGTGCCAGCAAGGACAGGGGTTATAGCAATCAGCCCCAGCATTTT.

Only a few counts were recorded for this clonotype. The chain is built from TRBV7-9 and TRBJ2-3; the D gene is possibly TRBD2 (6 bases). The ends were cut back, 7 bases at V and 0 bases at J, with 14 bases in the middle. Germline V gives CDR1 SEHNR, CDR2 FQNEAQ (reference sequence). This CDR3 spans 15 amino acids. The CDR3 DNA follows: TGTGCCAGCACCTCGGAGGGGTATAGCACAGATACGCAGTATTTT. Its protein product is CASTSEGYSTDTQYF.

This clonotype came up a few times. The CDR3 DNA reads as TGTGCCAGCAGCGGTCGGGGACTGCGCGACGAGCAGTACTTC. Amino acids: CASSGRGLRDEQYF. The J gene is TRBJ2-7, the V gene TRBV9; TRBD2 might be the D (6 bases). This CDR3 comprises 14 residues. V lost 3 bases and J lost 5, with 15 bases in between. Germline values: CDR1 SGDLS, CDR2 YYNGEE.

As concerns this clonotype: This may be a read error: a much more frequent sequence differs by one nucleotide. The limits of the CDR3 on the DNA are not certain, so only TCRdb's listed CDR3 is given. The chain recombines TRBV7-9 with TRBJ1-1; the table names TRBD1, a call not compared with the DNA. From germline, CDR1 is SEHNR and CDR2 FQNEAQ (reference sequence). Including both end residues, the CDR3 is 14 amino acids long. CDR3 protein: CASSPVAGGTEALF.

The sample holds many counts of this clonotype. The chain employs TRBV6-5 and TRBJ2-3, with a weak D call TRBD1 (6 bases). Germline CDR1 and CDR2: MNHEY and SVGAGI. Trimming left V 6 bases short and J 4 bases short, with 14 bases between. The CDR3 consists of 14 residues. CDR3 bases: TGTGCCAGCAGACCCGGACAGAGCCCAGATACGCAGTATTTT. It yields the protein CASRPGQSPDTQYF.

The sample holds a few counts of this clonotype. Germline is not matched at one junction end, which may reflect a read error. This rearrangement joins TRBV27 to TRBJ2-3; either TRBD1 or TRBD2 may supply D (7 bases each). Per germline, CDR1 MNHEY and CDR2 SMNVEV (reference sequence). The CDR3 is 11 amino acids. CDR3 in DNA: TGTGCCGGCAGGGGGGGGGATACGCAGTATTTT. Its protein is CAGRGGDTQYF.

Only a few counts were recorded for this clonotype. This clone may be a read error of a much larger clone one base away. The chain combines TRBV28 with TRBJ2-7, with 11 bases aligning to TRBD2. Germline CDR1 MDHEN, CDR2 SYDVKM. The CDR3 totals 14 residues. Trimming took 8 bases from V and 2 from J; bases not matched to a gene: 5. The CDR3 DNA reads TGTGCCAGCCGACTAGCGGGGAGCCCCTACGAGCAGTACTTC. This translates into CASRLAGSPYEQYF.